This entry is about one TCR beta chain. This sample is drawn from a study of T cells in Graves' hyperthyroidism and ophthalmopathy. As for the study in general: Peripheral blood collection took place at initial diagnosis, before any treatment.

V lost 4 bases to trimming and J lost 5 bases, with 14 bases between them. This CDR3 has 14 residues. Germline CDR1 and CDR2: MGHDK and SYGVNS. Using RNA transcripts as the source, TCR beta CDR3 regions were amplified. The HTBI primer set served for first-round RT-PCR of the TCR CDR3. TCRdb recomputed calls from the multiplex PCR reads with MiXCR, one row per CDR3 protein. The sample lists some 370,000 distinct CDR3 sequences, about 14% occurring once. This sequence originates from a man aged 50 or older with Graves' ophthalmopathy. Sequencing was carried out using blood. This chain uses TRBV25-1 with TRBJ2-5; tentative D call: TRBD1 (6 bases). The CDR3 here is CASSVHRDLETQYF. For the CDR3, the DNA is TGTGCCAGCAGTGTCCACAGGGATCTCGAGACCCAGTACTTC.